This entry lists 28 T cell receptor beta chains sequenced from one sample in a study of blood T cell repertoires in COVID-19. The repertoire was sequenced with immunoSEQ multiplex PCR; TCRdb's copy has only in-frame clones and lacks some. The data hold about 140,000 clones, with roughly 85% observed a single time. Specimen: peripheral blood. All receptors derive from a man in his fifties with acute or convalescent COVID-19.

The J gene is TRBJ2-7, the V gene TRBV15; 7 bases are shared with TRBD1. The CDR3 sequence is 17 residues long. CDR1 is LNHNV, CDR2 YYDKDF, per germline (reference sequence). V trimming: 1 base; J trimming: 1 base; junction bases outside the gene matches: 10. CDR3 nucleotide sequence: TGTGCCACCAGCAGAGTCCCAGATCCAGGGGGATCCTACGAGCAGTACTTC. Protein: CATSRVPDPGGSYEQYF.

The V gene is TRBV14, the J gene TRBJ2-1, with 7 bases fitting TRBD2. Per germline, CDR1 SGHDN and CDR2 FVKESK. The J segment lost 6 bases and the V segment lost 0 bases, leaving 11 bases of the junction unmatched. The CDR3 sequence is 17 residues long. CDR3 nucleotides: TGTGCCAGCAGCCAAGATCGCGCGGGAGTGTTTGCCAATGAGCAGTTCTTC. This encodes CASSQDRAGVFANEQFF. Full variable domain (rest looked up from reference TRBV14 and TRBJ2-1): EAGVTQFPSHSVIEKGQTVTLRCDPISGHDNLYWYRRVMGKEIKFLLHFVKESKQDESGMPNNRFLAERTGGTYSTLKVQPAELEDSGVYFCASSQDRAGVFANEQFFGPGTRLTVL.

CDR3 bases: TGTGCCAGCAGTGAAGATCCCAGGACAGGACCCAGCTCCTACAATGAGCAGTTCTTC. This gives the protein CASSEDPRTGPSSYNEQFF. The chain combines TRBV6-1 with TRBJ2-1, with 7 positions matching TRBD1. CDR1 is MNHNS, CDR2 SASEGT, per germline. This CDR3 is built from 19 residues. V was pared by 1 base and J by 0 bases, with 12 bases of the junction left unmatched.

This rearrangement joins TRBV6-2 or TRBV6-3 to TRBJ1-2; D uncertain. CDR3 length: 15 residues. Looked up from germline, CDR1 is MNHEY and CDR2 is SVGEGT. V lost 0 bases to trimming and J lost 0 bases, with 8 bases between them. CDR3: CASSYSRKTNYGYTF. The CDR3 DNA reads as TGTGCCAGCAGTTACTCGAGGAAAACTAACTATGGCTACACCTTC.

The V gene is TRBV6-1, the J gene TRBJ1-4, with D unclear. Germline loops: CDR1 MNHNS, CDR2 SASEGT. This CDR3 comprises 13 residues. Deletions cut 4 bases from V and 8 bases from J, with 11 bases between. The CDR3 nucleotides are TGTGCCAGCAGTGGGGTTATGAGGGAAAAACTGTTTTTT. This translates into CASSGVMREKLFF.

The chain recombines TRBV4-2 with TRBJ2-7; the D is unclear. The ends were cut back, 0 bases at V and 3 bases at J, with 12 bases in the middle. The CDR3 covers 15 residues. The germline V gene encodes CDR1 LGHNA and CDR2 YNFKEQ. The CDR3 nucleotides read TGTGCCAGCAGCCAAGATTACCAGGTCGGCTACGAGCAGTACTTC. It specifies CASSQDYQVGYEQYF.

This clone appeared a single time. The chain employs TRBV3-1 (or the pseudogene TRBV3-2) and TRBJ2-1; D remains ambiguous. Trimming shortened V by 0 bases and J by 8 bases, and 11 bases separated the two germline ends. The CDR3 runs to 14 residues. CDR1 is LGHDT, CDR2 YNNKEL, per germline (reference sequence). The CDR3 DNA follows: TGTGCCAGCAGCCAAGAGGCAGGTTGGGATGAGCAGTTCTTC. It encodes CASSQEAGWDEQFF.

The V gene is TRBV7-3, the J gene TRBJ2-7, with D perhaps TRBD2 (6 bases). With 1 base removed from V and 3 bases from J, the gap between germline ends came to 13 bases. The CDR3 is made up of 15 amino acids. Germline V CDR1 and CDR2: SGHTA, FQGTGA. The DNA for the CDR3 is TGTGCCAGCAGCTTAAGGGGGGAACCCTACTACGAGCAGTACTTC. This encodes CASSLRGEPYYEQYF. Looking up the rest from reference TRBV7-3 and TRBJ2-7 gives the full variable domain: GAGVSQTPSNKVTEKGKYVELRCDPISGHTALYWYRQSLGQGPEFLIYFQGTGAADDSGLPNDRFFAVRPEGSVSTLKIQRTERGDSAVYLCASSLRGEPYYEQYFGPGTRLTVT.

In DNA form, the CDR3 reads TGTGCCAGCAGCTTAGCCGGGTATGGCGACGAGCAGTACTTC. Protein product: CASSLAGYGDEQYF. The chain is built from TRBV11-2 and TRBJ2-7; no definite D call. Germline V gene sequence: CDR1 SGHAT, CDR2 FQNNGV. Trimming pared 1 base from V and 5 bases from J, leaving 12 bases between. This CDR3 is built from 14 residues.

The genes are TRBV7-9 and TRBJ1-2, with a possible D match to TRBD1 (6 bases). V shed 9 bases and J shed 3 bases, with 23 bases lying between them. CDR1 SEHNR and CDR2 FQNEAQ come from the germline V gene (reference sequence). This CDR3 has 16 amino acids. For the CDR3, the DNA is TGTGCCAGTCACGGGGGGGCCCTAATCGGCTACTATGGCTACACCTTC. As protein: CASHGGALIGYYGYTF.

This chain links TRBV4-1 with TRBJ1-6; D perhaps matches TRBD1 (5 bases). CDR1 and CDR2 (germline): MGHRA, YSYEKL. Trimming took off 0 bases at V and 4 bases at J, with 13 bases between the two ends. The CDR3 loop spans 17 amino acids. The CDR3 nucleotides read TGCGCCAGCAGCCAAGATCGCCCGGGACTGTATAATTCACCCCTCCACTTT. Translation gives CASSQDRPGLYNSPLHF.

The chain uses TRBV11-3 and TRBJ2-2, with D possibly TRBD1 on 6 matching bases. Germline V lookup: CDR1 SGHNT, CDR2 YENEEA. This CDR3 region has 14 residues. The V end was cut by 3 bases, the J end by 2 bases, with 7 bases between. DNA for the CDR3: TGTGCCAGCAGCTTCAGGGGAAACACCGGGGAGCTGTTTTTT. It yields the protein CASSFRGNTGELFF.

This clone appeared a few times. V and J are TRBV4-2 and TRBJ2-5; TRBD1 agrees at 10 bases. Germline assignment: CDR1 LGHNA and CDR2 YNFKEQ. Germline trimming cut 4 bases from V and 4 bases from J; bases unmatched to any gene: 6. The CDR3 extends over 15 amino acids. The CDR3 spells CASSPRDRGLETQYF. DNA for the CDR3: TGTGCCAGCAGCCCACGGGACAGGGGTTTAGAGACCCAGTACTTC.

This chain joins TRBV15 and TRBJ1-2; 7 positions match TRBD1. V was pared by 4 bases and J by 5 bases, with 7 bases of the junction left unmatched. Per the germline V gene, CDR1 is LNHNV and CDR2 is YYDKDF (reference sequence). There are 14 residues in the CDR3. In DNA form, the CDR3 reads TGTGCCACCAGCACACAAGACAGGGTGTATGGCTACACCTTC. Protein sequence: CATSTQDRVYGYTF.

The chain links TRBV6-5 to TRBJ2-7, with 7 bases that match TRBD1. Per the germline V gene, CDR1 is MNHEY and CDR2 is SVGAGI. The CDR3 runs to 15 residues. The V segment lost 0 bases and the J segment 2 bases; nucleotides outside the gene matches: 4. This CDR3 reads CASSYSQRGPYEQYF. The CDR3 DNA reads TGTGCCAGCAGTTACTCGCAAAGGGGGCCCTACGAGCAGTACTTC.

The CDR3 DNA follows: TGTGCCAGCTTCCGAGGGGGTCCGAACACCGGGGAGCTGTTTTTT. Translated: CASFRGGPNTGELFF. J is TRBJ2-2 and V is TRBV18; maybe TRBD1 (6 bases). This CDR3 is 15 amino acids long. V lost 7 bases and J lost 0, with 12 bases in between. Germline CDR1 reads KGHSH; CDR2 reads LQKENI.

The chain links TRBV7-9 to TRBJ1-1; D is unresolved. The CDR3 sequence is 17 residues long. Trimming cost V 4 bases and J 0 bases, with 18 bases left between them. Germline values: CDR1 SEHNR, CDR2 FQNEAQ (reference sequence). This chain's CDR3 is CASSSRGGSSMNTEAFF. The CDR3 DNA reads TGTGCCAGCAGCTCCCGAGGTGGGTCTTCCATGAACACTGAAGCTTTCTTT.

The chain couples TRBV7-8 to TRBJ2-1; D perhaps matches TRBD2 (6 bases). There are 14 residues in the CDR3. In germline, CDR1 is SGHVS, CDR2 FQNEAQ. Trimming left V 6 bases short and J 2 bases short, with 11 bases between. In DNA, the CDR3 is TGTGCCAGCAGGGAACGGGAGACCTACAATGAGCAGTTCTTC. This sequence encodes CASRERETYNEQFF.

This clone has a handful of counts. V gene TRBV18 combines with J gene TRBJ2-2, with D maybe TRBD1 (6 bases). In germline, CDR1 is KGHSH, CDR2 LQKENI. This CDR3 is 15 amino acids long. The ends were cut back, 5 bases at V and 6 bases at J, with 16 bases in the middle. The CDR3 sequence is CASSELQGNPGELFF. CDR3 in DNA: TGTGCCAGCTCAGAGCTGCAGGGGAATCCCGGGGAGCTGTTTTTT.

This clone was found once. The chain links TRBV18 to TRBJ1-3; 7 bases are shared with TRBD1. Germline V lookup: CDR1 KGHSH, CDR2 LQKENI. The length of the CDR3 is 16 residues. V trimming: 3 bases; J trimming: 0 bases; junction bases outside the gene matches: 5. As DNA, the CDR3 is TGTGCCAGCTCACCCCCAACAGGGGTCTCTGGAAACACCATATATTTT. It is translated as CASSPPTGVSGNTIYF.

The rearrangement joins TRBV7-3 to TRBJ2-6, with D possibly matching TRBD2 (5 bases). Trimming stripped 5 bases from V and 0 bases from J, with 14 bases between. The CDR3 has 17 amino acids. Germline V gives CDR1 SGHTA, CDR2 FQGTGA. In DNA form, the CDR3 reads TGTGCCAGCAGCAGCTACGGACTCCTCTCTGGGGCCAACGTCCTGACTTTC. Amino acids: CASSSYGLLSGANVLTF. Complete variable domain (other parts from reference TRBV7-3 and TRBJ2-6): GAGVSQTPSNKVTEKGKYVELRCDPISGHTALYWYRQSLGQGPEFLIYFQGTGAADDSGLPNDRFFAVRPEGSVSTLKIQRTERGDSAVYLCASSSYGLLSGANVLTFGAGSRLTVL.

The chain carries TRBV3-1 (or the pseudogene TRBV3-2) and TRBJ2-1, with 7 bases aligning to TRBD1. The junction had 12 bases not matched to a gene; V was cut back by 7 bases and J by 6 bases. CDR3 length: 15 amino acids. CDR1 and CDR2 from the germline V gene are LGHDT and YNNKEL (reference sequence). The CDR3, as DNA: TGTGCCAGCAACCCTGACAGGGAGATAGGCAATGAGCAGTTCTTC. Protein: CASNPDREIGNEQFF.

The CDR3 sequence is CASSPGTVNTEAFF. CDR3 sequence (DNA): TGCGCCAGCAGCCCGGGGACAGTGAACACTGAAGCTTTCTTT. V gene TRBV5-1 combines with J gene TRBJ1-1, with 7 bases lining up with TRBD1. Germline V gene data show CDR1 as SGHRS and CDR2 as YFSETQ. The CDR3 is made up of 14 amino acids. The V segment lost 4 bases and the J segment 0 bases; nucleotides outside the gene matches: 3.

V gene TRBV4-2 combines with J gene TRBJ2-1; unclear D gene. The CDR3 length is 15 residues. The V end lost 3 bases, the J end lost 0 bases, and 9 bases lay between the germline ends. CDR1 is LGHNA, CDR2 YNFKEQ, per germline. CDR3 residues: CASSHPRGSYNEQFF. As DNA, the CDR3 is TGTGCCAGCAGCCACCCGAGAGGCTCCTACAATGAGCAGTTCTTC.

The V call is TRBV15, the J call TRBJ2-5; 7 positions match TRBD1. Per the germline V gene, CDR1 is LNHNV and CDR2 is YYDKDF (reference sequence). Trimming cost V 8 bases and J 1 base; bases outside gene matches: 7. The length of the CDR3 is 14 residues. This CDR3 reads CATARRDSQETQYF. The CDR3 DNA is TGTGCCACCGCTCGAAGGGACAGCCAAGAGACCCAGTACTTC.

The chain recombines TRBV20-1 with TRBJ1-5, with TRBD1 as a possible D gene (6 bases). Germline V gene data show CDR1 as DFQATT and CDR2 as SNEGSKA (reference sequence). The V end lost 3 bases, the J end lost 2 bases, and 11 bases lay between the germline ends. This CDR3 is built from 14 residues. CDR3 loop: CSASGGHRNQPQHF. CDR3 bases: TGCAGTGCTAGTGGGGGACATCGCAATCAGCCCCAGCATTTT.

The chain employs TRBV4-1 and TRBJ2-1, with a tentative D call TRBD2 (5 bases). The CDR3 totals 12 residues. The germline V gene encodes CDR1 MGHRA and CDR2 YSYEKL. V was cut by 5 bases and J by 7 bases, with 9 bases left in between. CDR3 loop: CASSGGRNEQFF. The CDR3 bases are TGCGCCAGCAGCGGAGGCCGGAATGAGCAGTTCTTC.

The chain is built from TRBV5-1 and TRBJ2-7; TRBD2 matches at 13 bases. There are 17 residues in the CDR3. Looked up from germline, CDR1 is SGHRS and CDR2 is YFSETQ. V was pared by 4 bases and J by 0 bases, with 7 bases of the junction left unmatched. CDR3 amino acids: CASSRTSGSRPSYEQYF. CDR3 bases: TGCGCCAGCAGCCGGACTAGCGGGAGTAGGCCCTCCTACGAGCAGTACTTC.